Here is one TCR beta chain with its context. The data derive from a study of blood T cell repertoires in COVID-19. CDR1 is SGDLS and CDR2 is YYNGEE in the germline V gene. The CDR3 sequence is 17 residues long. V shed 6 bases, J shed 5 bases, and the junction held 17 bases outside the gene matches. Using immunoSEQ multiplex PCR, the repertoire was profiled, and TCRdb retains in-frame clones only, with some absent. The top ten hold more than 6.5% of the sample, which has about 140,000 clones, about 86% seen once. The rearrangement links TRBV9 to TRBJ2-1, with TRBD2 matching 7 bases. Sequencing was carried out using peripheral blood. This clonotype was obtained from a human donor in a cohort sampled during active COVID-19. CDR3 sequence (DNA): TGTGCCAGCACCCCCCTGGGCGGGCTAGCGGAAAACAATGAGCAGTTCTTC. Residues: CASTPLGGLAENNEQFF.